This record concerns one TCR beta chain sequence. The sample comes from a study of OX40 agonist ivuxolimab in advanced cancers. Clones were read by immunoSEQ multiplex PCR, and TCRdb kept only the in-frame ones, dropping some. Here the sample spans approximately 82,000 clones, 94% being singletons. The receptor comes from an adult with an advanced solid tumor such as melanoma, head and neck, liver or kidney cancer. The sample here was CD4+ or CD8+ T cells sorted from blood, taken in a trial of the OX40 agonist ivuxolimab.

CDR3 residues: CASSPGHRNTEAFF. The DNA for the CDR3 is TGTGCCAGCAGCCCCGGCCACCGGAACACTGAAGCTTTCTTT. The chain recombines TRBV9 with TRBJ1-1; D is undetermined. The CDR3 runs to 14 residues. Germline loops: CDR1 SGDLS, CDR2 YYNGEE. V was trimmed by 4 bases and J by 1 base, leaving 11 bases between them.